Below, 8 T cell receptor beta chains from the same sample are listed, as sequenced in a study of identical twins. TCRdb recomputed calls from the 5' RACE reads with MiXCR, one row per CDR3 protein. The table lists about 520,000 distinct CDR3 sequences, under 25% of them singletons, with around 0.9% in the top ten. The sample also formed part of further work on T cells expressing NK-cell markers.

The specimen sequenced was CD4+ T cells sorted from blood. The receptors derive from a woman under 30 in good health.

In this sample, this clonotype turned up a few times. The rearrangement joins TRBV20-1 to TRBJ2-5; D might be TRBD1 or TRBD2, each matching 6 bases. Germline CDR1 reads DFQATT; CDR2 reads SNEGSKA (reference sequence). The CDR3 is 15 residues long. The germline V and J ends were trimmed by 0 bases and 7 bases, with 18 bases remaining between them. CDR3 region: CSAREGALRRGTQYF. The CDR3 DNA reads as TGCAGTGCTAGAGAGGGGGCCCTGCGGAGGGGGACCCAGTACTTC.

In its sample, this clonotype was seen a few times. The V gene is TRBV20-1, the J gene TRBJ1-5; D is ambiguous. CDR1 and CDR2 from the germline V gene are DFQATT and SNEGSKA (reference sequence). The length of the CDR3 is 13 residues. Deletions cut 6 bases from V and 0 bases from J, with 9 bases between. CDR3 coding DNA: TGCAGTGCAGAAGAGGATAGCAATCAGCCCCAGCATTTT. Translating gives CSAEEDSNQPQHF.

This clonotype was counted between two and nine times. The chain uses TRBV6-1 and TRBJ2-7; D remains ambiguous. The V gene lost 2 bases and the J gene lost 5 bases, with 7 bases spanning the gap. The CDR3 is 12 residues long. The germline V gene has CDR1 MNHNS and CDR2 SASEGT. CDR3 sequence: CASSEHRHEQYF. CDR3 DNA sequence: TGTGCCAGCAGTGAACATAGGCACGAGCAGTACTTC.

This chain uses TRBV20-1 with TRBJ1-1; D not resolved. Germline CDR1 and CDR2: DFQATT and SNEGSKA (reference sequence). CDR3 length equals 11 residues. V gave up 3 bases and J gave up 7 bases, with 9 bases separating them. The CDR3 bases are TGCAGTGCTAGGAGGGATGTTGAAGCTTTCTTT. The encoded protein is CSARRDVEAFF.

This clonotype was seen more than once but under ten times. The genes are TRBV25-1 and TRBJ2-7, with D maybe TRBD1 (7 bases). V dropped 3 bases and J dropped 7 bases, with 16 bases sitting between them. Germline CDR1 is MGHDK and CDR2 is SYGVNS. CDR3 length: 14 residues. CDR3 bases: TGTGCCAGCAGTGACCGGGGGACAGCCAGGGAGCAGTACTTC. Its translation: CASSDRGTAREQYF.

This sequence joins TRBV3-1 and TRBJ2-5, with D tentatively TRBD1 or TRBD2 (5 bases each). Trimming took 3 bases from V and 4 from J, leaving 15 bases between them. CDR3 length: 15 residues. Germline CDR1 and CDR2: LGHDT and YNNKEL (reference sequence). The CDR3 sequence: CASSQSGRLGETQYF. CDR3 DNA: TGTGCCAGCAGCCAGTCGGGACGGCTGGGAGAGACCCAGTACTTC.

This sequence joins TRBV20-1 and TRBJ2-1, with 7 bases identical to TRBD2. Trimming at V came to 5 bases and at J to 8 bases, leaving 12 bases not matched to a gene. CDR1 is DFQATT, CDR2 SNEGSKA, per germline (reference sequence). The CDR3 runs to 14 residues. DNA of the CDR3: TGCAGTGCTGGGGGGGAGCGGGGAAAGGATGAGCAGTTCTTC. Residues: CSAGGERGKDEQFF.

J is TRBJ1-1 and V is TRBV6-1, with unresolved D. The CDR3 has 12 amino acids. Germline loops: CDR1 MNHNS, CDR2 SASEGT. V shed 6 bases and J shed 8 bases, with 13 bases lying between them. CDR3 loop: CASRAHSGEAFF. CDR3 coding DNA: TGTGCCAGCAGGGCCCACAGCGGAGAAGCTTTCTTT.